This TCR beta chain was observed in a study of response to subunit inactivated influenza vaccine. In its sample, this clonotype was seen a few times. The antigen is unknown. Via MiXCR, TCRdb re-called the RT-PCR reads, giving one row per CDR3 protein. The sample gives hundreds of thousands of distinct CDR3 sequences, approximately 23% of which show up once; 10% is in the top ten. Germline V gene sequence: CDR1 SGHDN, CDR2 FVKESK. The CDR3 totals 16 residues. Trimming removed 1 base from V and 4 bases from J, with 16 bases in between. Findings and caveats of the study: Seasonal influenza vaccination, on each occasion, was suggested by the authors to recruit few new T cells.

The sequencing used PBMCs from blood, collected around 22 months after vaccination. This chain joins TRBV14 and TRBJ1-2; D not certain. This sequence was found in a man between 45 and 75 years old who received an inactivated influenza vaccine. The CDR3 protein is CASSQVYGLSLYGYTF. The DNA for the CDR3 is TGTGCCAGCAGCCAAGTTTATGGGCTGTCCCTCTATGGCTACACCTTC.